This entry describes one T cell receptor (beta chain). Its cognate antigen is unknown. The CDR3 spans 16 residues. Germline CDR1 and CDR2: SGHVS and FQNEAQ. Trimming removed 1 base from V and 0 bases from J, with 10 bases in between. Assay: immunoSEQ multiplex PCR; the TCRdb copy retains only in-frame clones and omits some. Among just under 45,000 clones listed, 80% were seen once. Sampling times: baseline, cycle 4 day 1, cycle 7 day 1. This record comes from a study of OX40 agonist ivuxolimab in advanced cancers. Looking at the study overall: Dose-escalation subjects each had hepatocellular carcinoma, melanoma, renal cell or head and neck cancer. Earlier treatment with anti-PD-1, anti-PD-L1 or anti-CTLA-4 was permitted, and roughly 40% had received some.

Whole-study findings and limits: At 0.1 to 3.0 mg/kg and by week 6, CD4+ and CD8+ T cells in the blood had expanded clonally.

The rearrangement joins TRBV7-8 to TRBJ1-3; D remains unclear. The sequence came from an adult with an advanced solid tumor such as melanoma, head and neck, liver or kidney cancer. This specimen was CD4+ or CD8+ T cells sorted from blood, taken in a trial of the OX40 agonist ivuxolimab. This CDR3 is CASSLGTRNSGNTIYF. The CDR3 nucleotides are TGTGCCAGCAGCTTAGGTACCAGAAACTCTGGAAACACCATATATTTT.